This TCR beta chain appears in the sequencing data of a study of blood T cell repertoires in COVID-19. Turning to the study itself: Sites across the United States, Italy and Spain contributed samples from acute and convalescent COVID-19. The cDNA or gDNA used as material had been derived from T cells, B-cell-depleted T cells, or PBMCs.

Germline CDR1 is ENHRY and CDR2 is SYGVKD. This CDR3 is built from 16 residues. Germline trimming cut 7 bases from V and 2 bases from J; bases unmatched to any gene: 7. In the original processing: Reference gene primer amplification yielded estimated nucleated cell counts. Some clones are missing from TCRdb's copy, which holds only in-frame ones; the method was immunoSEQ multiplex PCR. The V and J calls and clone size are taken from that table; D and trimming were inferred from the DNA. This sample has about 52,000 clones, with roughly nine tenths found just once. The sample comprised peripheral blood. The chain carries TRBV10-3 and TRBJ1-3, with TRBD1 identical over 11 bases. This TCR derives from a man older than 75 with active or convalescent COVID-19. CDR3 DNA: TGTGCCATCAACCCGGGACAGGGGGTTACTGGAAACACCATATATTTT. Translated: CAINPGQGVTGNTIYF.